This T cell receptor beta chain was documented in a study of beta chain features in type 1 diabetes. Study background: There were around 110 million sorted cells examined across all samples. Points from the study as a whole: The naive, central memory and Treg TCRB repertoires showed an apparent similarity that was greater among patients than among healthy donors.

Isolation of CD4+ naive, central memory, regulatory and stem cell-like memory cells was achieved by sorting via CD45RO/CCR7/CD25/CD127/CD95/CD27. The V gene's germline CDR1 is SNHLY and CDR2 FYNNEI. The germline V and J ends were trimmed by 5 bases and 3 bases, with 20 bases remaining between them. The CDR3 runs 17 residues. The investigators reverse transcribed all of the isolated RNA, so they sequenced expressed TCRB transcripts. Generated by immunoSEQ multiplex PCR, the TCRdb table keeps only in-frame clones and is missing some. The sample records 430,000 or so clones, about an eighth being singletons. This clone has just a few counts. The antigen remains unidentified.

The TCR comes from a woman between 18 and 29 years old in good health. This chain connects TRBV2 to TRBJ2-1, with D possibly TRBD1 on 5 matching bases. The source material was naive CD4+ T cells from blood. CDR3 nucleotide sequence: TGTGCCAGCAGTATACCGCGCGTGGGGCCTAGCTACAATGAGCAGTTCTTC. As protein: CASSIPRVGPSYNEQFF.